The 16 T cell receptor beta chains below all came from one sample that was sequenced in a study of blood T cell repertoires in COVID-19. Sequenced by immunoSEQ multiplex PCR; TCRdb stores in-frame clones only, minus some. The sample yields roughly 260,000 clones, approximately 91% seen once. Sequencing was carried out using peripheral blood. Receptors were obtained from a woman aged 35 to 49 who had recovered from COVID-19.

This clone was found once. This chain links TRBV2 with TRBJ1-4, with a possible D match to TRBD1 (6 bases). The V end was cut by 2 bases, the J end by 11 bases, with 21 bases between. CDR3 length equals 16 residues. Germline V gene data show CDR1 as SNHLY and CDR2 as FYNNEI. This chain's CDR3 is CASSEPGGGGTGKLFF. DNA of the CDR3: TGTGCCAGCAGTGAACCGGGGGGAGGGGGAACCGGGAAACTGTTTTTT. The complete variable domain, with remaining parts taken from reference TRBV2 and TRBJ1-4, reads EPEVTQTPSHQVTQMGQEVILRCVPISNHLYFYWYRQILGQKVEFLVSFYNNEISEKSEIFDDQFSVERPDGSNFTLKIRSTKLEDSAMYFCASSEPGGGGTGKLFFGSGTQLSVL.

The genes are TRBV9 and TRBJ1-4, with TRBD1 matching over 8 bases. With 4 bases clipped from V and 5 bases from J, the junction kept 7 bases outside the gene matches. This CDR3 has 15 amino acids. In germline, CDR1 is SGDLS, CDR2 YYNGEE. For the CDR3, the DNA is TGTGCCAGCAGCACCCGGACAGGGTCCAATGAAAAACTGTTTTTT. It codes for CASSTRTGSNEKLFF.

The rearrangement joins TRBV7-2 to TRBJ1-2, with 8 bases aligning to TRBD1. CDR1 and CDR2 from the germline V gene are SGHTA and FQGNSA. The CDR3 sequence is 15 residues long. After removal of 1 base from V and 5 bases from J, the junction contained 6 bases not matched to a gene. The CDR3 coding sequence is TGTGCCAGCAGCTTAGGAGTGGGGACAGGATATGGCTACACCTTC. Translation gives CASSLGVGTGYGYTF.

This clone was observed a few times. This chain links TRBV6-2 or TRBV6-3 with TRBJ2-7; no clear D. Trimming cost V 2 bases and J 3 bases, with 5 bases left between them. This CDR3 comprises 12 residues. Germline V CDR1 and CDR2: MNHEY, SVGEGT. CDR3 sequence reads: CASSYASYEQYF. In DNA form, the CDR3 reads TGTGCCAGCAGTTACGCCAGCTACGAGCAGTACTTC.

The V gene is TRBV5-5, the J gene TRBJ2-6, with a possible D match to TRBD1 (5 bases). The CDR3 extends over 16 amino acids. The germline CDR1 and CDR2 sequences are SGHKS and YYEKEE (reference sequence). V gave up 3 bases and J gave up 2 bases, with 12 bases separating them. The CDR3 DNA is TGTGCCAGCAGCTCGCTCACAGGTCCTGGGGCCAACGTCCTGACTTTC. Protein sequence: CASSSLTGPGANVLTF.

The chain employs TRBV7-9 and TRBJ1-5, with D tentatively TRBD1 (6 bases). CDR3 size: 14 residues. V was shortened by 5 bases and J by 6 bases, with 14 bases between the two germline ends. CDR1 is SEHNR, CDR2 FQNEAQ, per germline (reference sequence). The CDR3 bases are TGTGCCAGCAGCGTAGGCGGGGGCTTTCAGCCCCAGCATTTT. Protein sequence: CASSVGGGFQPQHF.

J is TRBJ1-6 and V is TRBV12-2; the D call of TRBD1 is as the table states it, not checked on the DNA. TRBV12-2 is listed as a pseudogene. The CDR3 is 14 amino acids. The CDR3 DNA follows: TGTGCGAGCCCTGAGACAGGGTTAAATTCACCCCTCCACTTT. Protein: CASPETGLNSPLHF.

This rearrangement joins TRBV27 to TRBJ1-4; TRBD1 agrees at 9 bases. The length of the CDR3 is 17 residues. Germline V CDR1 and CDR2: MNHEY, SMNVEV (reference sequence). The V and J ends lost 5 bases and 3 bases, in that order; junction bases with no gene match: 10. The CDR3 DNA is TGTGCCAGCAGTCCACGGGACAGGGAGGTTGCTAATGAAAAACTGTTTTTT. Encoded protein: CASSPRDREVANEKLFF.

The chain carries TRBV28 and TRBJ2-7; TRBD1 agrees at 10 bases. The V gene end was trimmed by 6 bases and the J gene end by 9 bases; junction bases not matched to a gene: 14. From germline, CDR1 is MDHEN and CDR2 SYDVKM. This CDR3 is 15 amino acids long. Here the CDR3 DNA reads TGTGCCAGCAGCCTCGACAGGGGGCTGGGGGTGGCGCAGTACTTC. This encodes CASSLDRGLGVAQYF.

The rearrangement uses TRBV2 and TRBJ2-5, with 9 bases aligning to TRBD1. CDR3 size: 14 residues. In germline, CDR1 is SNHLY, CDR2 FYNNEI. The V and J ends lost 6 bases and 6 bases, in that order; junction bases with no gene match: 8. Here the CDR3 reads CASRVTGGSKTQYF. CDR3 in DNA: TGTGCCAGCAGGGTGACAGGGGGAAGTAAGACCCAGTACTTC.

The chain is built from TRBV19 and TRBJ1-4; TRBD1 aligns across 7 bases. V shed 1 base, J shed 3 bases, and the junction held 5 bases outside the gene matches. CDR3 length: 16 residues. The germline gives CDR1 LNHDA, CDR2 SQIVND (reference sequence). In DNA, the CDR3 is TGTGCCAGTAGTATAGGTCCGGGACAGTCTAATGAAAAACTGTTTTTT. Protein: CASSIGPGQSNEKLFF.

The chain joins TRBV11-3 to TRBJ2-3; D call uncertain. Germline V lookup: CDR1 SGHNT, CDR2 YENEEA. Trimming removed 1 base at V and 4 bases at J, with 6 bases between. CDR3 length: 13 residues. The CDR3 DNA sequence: TGTGCCAGCAGCTTAGCTGGGCCAGATACGCAGTATTTT. Protein product: CASSLAGPDTQYF. Full variable domain (outside the CDR3, taken from reference TRBV11-3 and TRBJ2-3): EAGVVQSPRYKIIEKKQPVAFWCNPISGHNTLYWYLQNLGQGPELLIRYENEEAVDDSQLPKDRFSAERLKGVDSTLKIQPAELGDSAVYLCASSLAGPDTQYFGPGTRLTVL.

The table lists this clone with a count of one. The chain joins TRBV6-5 to TRBJ2-5; possibly TRBD2 for D (5 bases). Trimming cost V 7 bases and J 5 bases, with 11 bases left between them. Germline-derived CDR1 and CDR2 are MNHEY and SVGAGI. The CDR3 is 12 amino acids. CDR3 DNA sequence: TGTGCCAGCACGGGGTTCTCCGAGACCCAGTACTTC. It encodes CASTGFSETQYF.

This clone was seen once. The genes are TRBV18 and TRBJ1-2; the D gene is possibly TRBD1 (6 bases). The length of the CDR3 is 15 residues. The germline V and J ends were trimmed by 0 bases and 2 bases, with 10 bases remaining between them. CDR1 and CDR2 from the germline V gene are KGHSH and LQKENI. In nucleotides, the CDR3 is TGTGCCAGCTCACCACCGGGACACCTGAACTATGGCTACACCTTC. This translates into CASSPPGHLNYGYTF. Complete variable domain (other parts from reference TRBV18 and TRBJ1-2): NAGVMQNPRHLVRRRGQEARLRCSPMKGHSHVYWYRQLPEEGLKFMVYLQKENIIDESGMPKERFSAEFPKEGPSILRIQQVVRGDSAAYFCASSPPGHLNYGYTFGSGTRLTVV.

The chain carries TRBV2 and TRBJ2-2; D is undetermined. CDR1 SNHLY and CDR2 FYNNEI come from the germline V gene. Between the trimmed V and J ends, which lost 0 bases and 6 bases, there was a span of 8 bases. The CDR3 sequence is 14 residues long. CDR3 protein: CASSEAHEAGELFF. CDR3 nucleotides: TGTGCCAGCAGTGAAGCGCATGAGGCCGGGGAGCTGTTTTTT.

The rearrangement joins TRBV6-2 or TRBV6-3 to TRBJ1-1, with D maybe TRBD1 (5 bases). Trimming left V 4 bases short and J 1 base short, with 19 bases between. This CDR3 spans 17 amino acids. Germline CDR1 reads MNHEY; CDR2 reads SVGEGT. As DNA, the CDR3 is TGTGCCAGCAGTTTCCGACCCCGGACACGGTCGAACACTGAAGCTTTCTTT. It codes for CASSFRPRTRSNTEAFF.